These 9 T cell receptor beta chains were all obtained from the same sample, sequenced in a study of cytomegalovirus exposure and HLA in healthy donors (dated by TCRdb to about 2017). The method was the immunoSEQ multiplex PCR assay. A mixture of 60 forward primers for TCR Vbeta segments and 13 reverse primers for TCR Jbeta segments was used in the multiplex PCR. Not all clones reach the TCRdb copy of this immuneACCESS table, which keeps in-frame sequences only. Checked studies attribute under half of the gap to unresolved V genes and leave the rest unexplained. The sample contains around 70,000 clones, around 65% of them found a single time. In total, the top ten clones hold over 4.5% of the sample. The sample consisted of PBMCs. Source of these receptors: a man between 60 and 70 years old in good health and CMV-seropositive.

The chain links TRBV5-1 to TRBJ1-2; TRBD1 matches at 8 bases. Germline values: CDR1 SGHRS, CDR2 YFSETQ. J gave up 4 bases and V 7 bases, and 12 bases lay outside the gene matches. The CDR3 contains 15 residues. CDR3 residues: CASAPLPTGGYGYTF. CDR3 DNA: TGCGCCAGCGCGCCGCTCCCCACAGGGGGCTATGGCTACACCTTC. The full variable domain, in which reference TRBV5-1 and TRBJ1-2 provide the parts outside the CDR3, is KAGVTQTPRYLIKTRGQQVTLSCSPISGHRSVSWYQQTPGQGLQFLFEYFSETQRNKGNFPGRFSGRQFSNSRSEMNVSTLELGDSALYLCASAPLPTGGYGYTFGSGTRLTVV.

This chain connects TRBV6-5 to TRBJ2-1; 7 nucleotides agree with TRBD1. Germline V gene sequence: CDR1 MNHEY, CDR2 SVGAGI. V trimming: 5 bases; J trimming: 7 bases; junction bases outside the gene matches: 8. CDR3 length equals 14 residues. This CDR3 reads CASSRGTDTNEQFF. DNA of the CDR3: TGTGCCAGCAGTAGAGGGACAGACACTAATGAGCAGTTCTTC.

This clone was counted a single time. V gene TRBV30 combines with J gene TRBJ1-2; D might be TRBD1 (5 bases). Germline V gives CDR1 GTSNPN, CDR2 SVGIG (reference sequence). V was cut by 7 bases and J by 1 base, with 10 bases left in between. The CDR3 has 12 residues. This chain's CDR3 is CALRGGNYGYTF. DNA for the CDR3: TGTGCCTTACGGGGGGGTAACTATGGCTACACCTTC.

This chain joins TRBV5-4 and TRBJ2-7; D call uncertain. Germline V lookup: CDR1 SGHNT, CDR2 YYREEE (reference sequence). The CDR3 totals 16 residues. V shed 4 bases and J shed 3 bases, with 20 bases lying between them. The CDR3 DNA reads TGTGCCAGCAGCCCACCGACTCATAACCCAAACTACGAGCAGTACTTC. Residues: CASSPPTHNPNYEQYF.

The rearrangement links TRBV28 to TRBJ2-6; TRBD1 aligns across 8 bases. V was clipped by 6 bases and J by 3 bases; unmatched bases: 7. The germline V gene encodes CDR1 MDHEN and CDR2 SYDVKM. The CDR3 totals 16 residues. CDR3 amino acids: CASSPAGGGGANVLTF. The DNA for the CDR3 is TGTGCCAGCAGCCCAGCAGGGGGCGGTGGGGCCAACGTCCTGACTTTC.

This clone has only one observation. V is TRBV11-2 and J is TRBJ2-1; a possible D gene is TRBD1 (6 bases). CDR1 is SGHAT, CDR2 FQNNGV, per germline. Trimming cost V 1 base and J 0 bases, with 16 bases left between them. There are 18 residues in the CDR3. CDR3: CASSLVAPPRGSYNEQFF. DNA for the CDR3: TGTGCCAGCAGCTTAGTAGCCCCCCCCAGGGGCTCCTACAATGAGCAGTTCTTC.

The chain employs TRBV25-1 and TRBJ2-7; no clear D gene. From germline, CDR1 is MGHDK and CDR2 SYGVNS. Trimming left V 1 base short and J 3 bases short, with 13 bases between. CDR3 length: 15 residues. The CDR3 DNA is TGTGCCAGCAGTGAATCTGGCTTTACCTTCTACGAGCAGTACTTC. Protein product: CASSESGFTFYEQYF.

Worth noting for this clone: A junction end diverges from the germline sequence, so it may reflect a read error. DNA for the CDR3: TGTTCCAGCAGCTCCATCTACGAGCAGTACTTC. It yields the protein CSSSSIYEQYF. The V call is TRBV7-9, the J call TRBJ2-7; D is ambiguous. CDR3 size: 11 residues. Germline lookup yields CDR1 SEHNR and CDR2 FQNEAQ (reference sequence).

The rearrangement uses TRBV6-4 and TRBJ2-7; 9 bases are a match to TRBD1. Per germline, CDR1 MRHNA and CDR2 SNTAGT. The CDR3 length is 19 residues. Trimming removed 4 bases from V and 1 base from J; junction bases left unmatched: 17. In DNA form, the CDR3 reads TGTGCCAGCAGTGGACAGGGGGGGTGGAAGAGAGCTGTTTCCTACGAGCAGTACTTC. Its protein is CASSGQGGWKRAVSYEQYF.